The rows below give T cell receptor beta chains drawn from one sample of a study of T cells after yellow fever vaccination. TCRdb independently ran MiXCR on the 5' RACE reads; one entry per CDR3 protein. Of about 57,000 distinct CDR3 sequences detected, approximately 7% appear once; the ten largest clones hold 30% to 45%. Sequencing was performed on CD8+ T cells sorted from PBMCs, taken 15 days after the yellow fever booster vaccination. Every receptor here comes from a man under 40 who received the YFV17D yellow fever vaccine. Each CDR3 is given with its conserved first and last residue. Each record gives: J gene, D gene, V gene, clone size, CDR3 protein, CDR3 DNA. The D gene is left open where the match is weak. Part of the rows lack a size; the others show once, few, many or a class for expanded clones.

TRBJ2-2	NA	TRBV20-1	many	CSARWRGEGFSGELFF	TGCAGTGCTAGGTGGAGGGGGGAGGGCTTTTCCGGGGAGCTGTTTTTT
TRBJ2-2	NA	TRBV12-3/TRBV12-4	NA	CASNPTAGELFF	TGTGCCAGCAACCCGACGGCCGGGGAGCTGTTTTTT
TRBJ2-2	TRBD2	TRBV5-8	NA	CASSRPGGHFLGELFF	TGTGCCAGCAGCCGACCGGGGGGGCACTTTCTCGGGGAGCTGTTTTTT
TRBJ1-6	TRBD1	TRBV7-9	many	CASRTTGQLNSPLHF	TGTGCCAGCAGAACCACGGGACAGCTAAATTCACCCCTCCACTTT
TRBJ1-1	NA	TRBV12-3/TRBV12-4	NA	CASSPGGFGTEAFF	TGTGCCAGCTCCCCGGGGGGGTTCGGCACTGAAGCTTTCTTT
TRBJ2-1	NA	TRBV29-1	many	CSVEDLSGPGGNEQFF	TGCAGCGTTGAAGATCTTAGCGGACCAGGGGGCAATGAGCAGTTCTTC
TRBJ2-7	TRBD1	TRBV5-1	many	CASSGGQGRIEQYF	TGCGCCAGCAGCGGGGGACAGGGGAGGATCGAGCAGTACTTC
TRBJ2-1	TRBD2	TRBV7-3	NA	CASSLMGLAGGPGYNEQFF	TGTGCCAGCAGCTTAATGGGACTAGCGGGAGGGCCGGGATACAATGAGCAGTTCTTC
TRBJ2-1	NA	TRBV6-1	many	CASSRSVAVSYNEQFF	TGTGCCAGCAGCCGCTCGGTAGCGGTCTCCTACAATGAGCAGTTCTTC
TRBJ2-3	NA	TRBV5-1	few	CASSLERAGTDTQYF	TGCGCCAGCAGCTTGGAAAGGGCTGGCACAGATACGCAGTATTTT